The clone carrying this T cell receptor beta chain was seen many times. No antigen is known for it. Amplification of TCR beta CDR3 regions was performed using RNA transcripts as template. RT-PCR in the first round (using the HTBI primer set) targeted the TCR CDR3. TCRdb passed the multiplex PCR reads through MiXCR, listing each CDR3 protein once. The table lists about 550,000 distinct CDR3 sequences, more than 20% of them singletons. This sample was taken from a study of T cells in Graves' hyperthyroidism and ophthalmopathy. V lost 4 bases and J 6 bases, leaving 15 bases between the germline ends. The V gene's germline CDR1 is MNHEY and CDR2 SVGAGI. The CDR3 runs 14 residues. Study-level findings and limits: In blood, most of the thyroid clonotypes expanded above 0.001 were also present. Ophthalmopathy, which appeared later, was predicted by the model a median approximately six months before onset.

The study enrolled patients aged 18 to 65 with newly diagnosed hyperthyroidism of under 2 months' duration. This chain connects TRBV6-5 to TRBJ2-5; D is unresolved. The receptor was isolated from a man between 18 and 35 years old with Graves' hyperthyroidism. Material for sequencing was blood. The CDR3: CASSFGPPGKTQYF. The DNA of the CDR3 is TGTGCCAGCAGTTTCGGACCCCCTGGGAAGACCCAGTACTTC.